What follows describes a single T cell receptor beta chain. Antigen unknown. The data originate from a study of OX40 agonist ivuxolimab in advanced cancers. Looking at the study overall: Patients received intravenous ivuxolimab every 2 weeks at 0.01 to 10 mg/kg.

Study-wide findings and caveats: Antigen targets of the expanded peripheral T cells went undetermined.

Cycle 7 day 1, cycle 4 day 1, and baseline were the timepoints at which blood was sampled. Profiling relied on immunoSEQ multiplex PCR, and the TCRdb table lists in-frame clones only, not all of them. The sample comprises 98,000 or so clones, about 86% of which are singletons, and more than 1.1% rests with the top ten. The receptor was isolated from an adult with an advanced solid tumor such as melanoma, head and neck, liver or kidney cancer. The sequenced sample was CD4+ or CD8+ T cells sorted from blood, obtained in a trial of the OX40 agonist ivuxolimab.

CDR3 region: CASSQTGQGLNSPLHF. CDR3 in DNA: TGCGCCAGCAGCCAAACTGGACAGGGACTCAATTCACCCCTCCACTTT. The chain carries TRBV4-1 and TRBJ1-6; 8 nucleotides agree with TRBD1. Germline V gives CDR1 MGHRA, CDR2 YSYEKL. Germline trimming cut 2 bases from V and 7 bases from J; bases unmatched to any gene: 7. The CDR3 is made up of 16 amino acids.